This T cell receptor beta chain came from a study of T cell responses to AZD1222 COVID-19 vaccine. Study-wide points: Just a handful of AZD1222 recipients tested seropositive at baseline.

Assay used: immunoSEQ multiplex PCR; TCRdb lists only in-frame clones, some missing. Among 110,000 to 150,000 clones listed, 92% were seen once. Germline V lookup: CDR1 MNHEY, CDR2 SVGAGI. The V end lost 1 base, the J end lost 4 bases, and 2 bases lay between the germline ends. The CDR3 is 11 residues long. Turning to this clone: Antigen: not known.

The sample here was peripheral blood, taken on day 0 of AZD1222 vaccination. The chain employs TRBV6-5 and TRBJ2-7; D is ambiguous. The sequence came from an adult in good health. The CDR3 sequence: CASSYLYEQYF. CDR3 DNA sequence: TGTGCCAGCAGTTACTTATACGAGCAGTACTTC.